These 5 T cell receptor beta chains originate from one sample sequenced in a study of cytomegalovirus exposure and HLA in healthy donors. 60 Vbeta and 13 Jbeta primers were used in PCR. Sequencing used immunoSEQ multiplex PCR; TCRdb keeps in-frame clones, though not all of them. The sample yields some 170,000 clones, 70% to 80% seen once. Material: PBMCs. These receptors originate from a man aged 18-30 years in good health and CMV-seropositive.

The chain is built from TRBV19 and TRBJ2-3; maybe TRBD2 (5 bases). CDR1 is LNHDA and CDR2 is SQIVND in the germline V gene (reference sequence). Trimming removed 3 bases from V and 6 bases from J, with 16 bases in between. The length of the CDR3 is 15 residues. CDR3 nucleotide sequence: TGTGCCAGTAGTATTCTAGCACCCAGTCGGGATACGCAGTATTTT. This encodes CASSILAPSRDTQYF.

The chain recombines TRBV7-9 with TRBJ1-2; 7 bases match TRBD1. Trimming took 5 bases from V and 8 from J; bases not matched to a gene: 14. Germline CDR1 is SEHNR and CDR2 is FQNEAQ (reference sequence). The CDR3 has 15 residues. The CDR3 sequence: CASSPIDRVSGGYTF. CDR3 DNA sequence: TGTGCCAGCAGCCCCATCGACAGGGTGTCAGGAGGCTACACCTTC.

This chain connects TRBV6-5 to TRBJ1-2; no definite D call. Trimming pared 0 bases from V and 4 bases from J, leaving 9 bases between. Germline CDR1 is MNHEY and CDR2 is SVGAGI. CDR3 length: 14 amino acids. CDR3 bases: TGTGCCAGCAGTTACTCTAGAACAGTCTATGGCTACACCTTC. This codes for CASSYSRTVYGYTF.

V is TRBV19 and J is TRBJ2-2; TRBD1 is a possible D gene (5 bases). There are 15 residues in the CDR3. Germline-derived CDR1 and CDR2 are LNHDA and SQIVND (reference sequence). V was shortened by 4 bases and J by 4 bases, with 13 bases between the two germline ends. Here the CDR3 DNA reads TGTGCCAGTAGTAATCGACAGAAGGCCACCGGGGAGCTGTTTTTT. It is translated as CASSNRQKATGELFF. The variable domain in full, with the rest retrieved from reference TRBV19 and TRBJ2-2, is DGGITQSPKYLFRKEGQNVTLSCEQNLNHDAMYWYRQDPGQGLRLIYYSQIVNDFQKGDIAEGYSVSREKKESFPLTVTSAQKNPTAFYLCASSNRQKATGELFFGEGSRLTVL.

J is TRBJ1-1 and V is TRBV6-4; 9 bases are shared with TRBD1. The V gene end was trimmed by 3 bases and the J gene end by 12 bases; junction bases not matched to a gene: 2. Germline assignment: CDR1 MRHNA and CDR2 SNTAGT. The CDR3 length is 11 residues. CDR3 coding DNA: TGTGCCAGCAGTGAAGGACAGGGGACTTTCTTT. Amino acid sequence: CASSEGQGTFF.